This T cell receptor beta chain was sequenced in a study of OX40 agonist ivuxolimab in advanced cancers. Profiled with immunoSEQ multiplex PCR; TCRdb holds only in-frame clones, not every one. The data show some 74,000 clones, about 85% seen once. The material sequenced was CD4+ or CD8+ T cells sorted from blood, taken in a trial of the OX40 agonist ivuxolimab. The TCR was taken from an adult with an advanced solid tumor such as melanoma, head and neck, liver or kidney cancer.

This CDR3 reads CASSPAGTSGLNEQFF. CDR3 DNA: TGTGCCAGCTCACCGGCCGGGACTAGCGGTCTTAATGAGCAGTTCTTC. The chain recombines TRBV18 with TRBJ2-1; TRBD2 aligns across 11 bases. This CDR3 is 16 amino acids long. V lost 3 bases, J lost 7 bases, and 8 bases stayed unmatched. The germline V gene encodes CDR1 KGHSH and CDR2 LQKENI.